This TCR beta chain derives from a study of T cell repertoires in ileal Crohn's disease. As for the study in general: Around 40% were active smokers at surgery; median disease duration was approximately 8.5 years. General study results and limits: Active smokers at surgery had more clonal expansions than non-smokers. All patients with clonality above 26.8% had endoscopic recurrence.

Adults with ileal or ileocolonic Crohn's disease and an indication for resection were eligible. For this clone: Antigen unknown.

Trimming took 7 bases from V and 1 from J, leaving 13 bases between them. CDR3 length equals 14 residues. The V gene's germline CDR1 is MNHEY and CDR2 SMNVEV (reference sequence). Method: immunoSEQ multiplex PCR; TCRdb's copy keeps in-frame clones and lacks some. The top ten clones hold roughly 5.4% of a sample with 15,000 to 20,000 clones, roughly 88% of them seen once. The sample was ileal tissue. The genes are TRBV27 and TRBJ1-1; no clear D. The sequence was collected from an adult with Crohn's disease. CDR3 DNA: TGTGCCAGCACCCAATCAGAATCGAACACTGAAGCTTTCTTT. Encoded protein: CASTQSESNTEAFF.